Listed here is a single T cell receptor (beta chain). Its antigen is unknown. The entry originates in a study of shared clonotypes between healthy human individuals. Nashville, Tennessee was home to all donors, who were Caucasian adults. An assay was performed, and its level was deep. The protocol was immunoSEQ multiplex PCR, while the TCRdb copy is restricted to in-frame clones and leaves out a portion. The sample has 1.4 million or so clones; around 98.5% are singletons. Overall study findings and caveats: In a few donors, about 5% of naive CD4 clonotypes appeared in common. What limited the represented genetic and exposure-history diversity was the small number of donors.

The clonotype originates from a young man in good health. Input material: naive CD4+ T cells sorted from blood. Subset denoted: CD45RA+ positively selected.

CDR3 sequence reads: CASSPLTRFPYNEQFF. The CDR3 DNA reads TGTGCCAGCAGCCCTTTGACTAGGTTCCCCTACAATGAGCAGTTCTTC. This sequence joins TRBV7-9 and TRBJ2-1; weak D call: TRBD2 (6 bases). Trimming stripped 5 bases from V and 2 bases from J, with 16 bases between. Germline values: CDR1 SEHNR, CDR2 FQNEAQ (reference sequence). The CDR3 extends over 16 amino acids.